This T cell receptor (beta chain) was recovered during a study of T cell repertoires in cytomegalovirus infection. Study summary: The public TCR beta signatures pointed to both CMV infection and matching HLA type. Study-level points and caveats: Based on cumulative public TCR beta family frequency, carriers of CMV plus the relevant HLA were identified.

TCRdb used MiXCR to reprocess the reads, holding one entry per CDR3 protein. The sample shows about 830,000 distinct CDR3 sequences, 30% to 35% of them seen only once. V lost 3 bases and J 4 bases, leaving 13 bases between the germline ends. Germline lookup yields CDR1 ENHRY and CDR2 SYGVKD. The CDR3 totals 15 residues. On this clonotype itself: Its antigen is unknown.

Specimen: cultured CD8+ T cells from PBMCs, collected from culture after CMV antigen stimulation. The clonotype comes from a human donor in good health (CMV status not recorded). Some clones in this sample may be carry-over from other donors' samples. V usage is TRBV10-3 and J usage is TRBJ2-1, with TRBD2 as a possible D gene (5 bases). CDR3 DNA sequence: TGTGCCATCAGTGATCCCGGGATGAAGTACAATGAGCAGTTCTTC. Its translation is CAISDPGMKYNEQFF.